This T cell receptor (beta chain) was sequenced in a study of monozygotic twins with inflammatory bowel disease. Findings and caveats of the study: IBD-affected twins scored below their healthy co-twins in TCRbeta diversity (inverse Simpson).

In regard to this clonotype: Its antigen is not identified.

Two nested PCRs, of approximately 16 and 9 cycles, processed TCRalpha and TCRbeta cDNA. No DNA is given; TCRdb re-called the 5' RACE reads and lists each CDR3 protein once. Its table records approximately 330,000 distinct CDR3 sequences. CDR3 length: 11 amino acids. Germline V gene data show CDR1 as LNHDA and CDR2 as SQIVND (reference sequence). The V and J genes are TRBV19 and TRBJ1-2; TCRdb designates TRBD1, a call that cannot be tested without DNA. This TCR came from a human donor with ulcerative colitis or Crohn's disease, or a healthy co-twin of an affected twin (not recorded which). The material sequenced was blood. The CDR3 is CASRFLGGYTF.